This is a list of T cell receptor beta chains from one sample in a study of blood T cell repertoires in COVID-19. The repertoire was sequenced with immunoSEQ multiplex PCR; TCRdb's copy has only in-frame clones and lacks some. Here the sample spans some 65,000 clones, 85% being singletons. The source material was peripheral blood. The origin of the receptors is a man older than 75 with acute or convalescent COVID-19. Each CDR3 is given with its conserved first and last residue. The D gene is left open where the match is weak. Not all rows give a size; the values are once, few, many and, for expanded clones, a class.

j_call,v_call,clone_size,d_call,cdr3_nt,cdr3_aa
TRBJ1-1,TRBV4-3,-,-,TGCGCCAGCAGCCAAGATAGACAGAGGAACACTGAAGCTTTCTTT,CASSQDRQRNTEAFF
TRBJ2-5,TRBV5-1,-,TRBD2,TGCGCCAGCAGCTCTGGGACTAGCGGAGGTAGGGAGACCCAGTACTTC,CASSSGTSGGRETQYF
TRBJ1-2,TRBV5-1,-,TRBD1,TGCGCCAGCAGCGCAGGGACAGCCACCTTGGTCTACACCTTC,CASSAGTATLVYTF
TRBJ2-2,TRBV12-3/TRBV12-4,few,-,TGTGCCAGCACCTCCTCAGGGGGGGAGCTGTTTTTT,CASTSSGGELFF
TRBJ1-4,TRBV6-5,few,TRBD1,TGTGCCAGCTCACGGACAGGGACAACTAATGAAAAACTGTTTTTT,CASSRTGTTNEKLFF
TRBJ2-7,TRBV27,-,-,TGTGCCAGCAGTTTATTCGGGAGACTAGAGACGTCCTACGAGCAGTACTTC,CASSLFGRLETSYEQYF
TRBJ2-1,TRBV9,once,TRBD1,TGTGCCAGCAGCGGGCGACAGGGGGCGTCTCTTCCTAGCTCCTACAATGAGCAGTTCTTC,CASSGRQGASLPSSYNEQFF
TRBJ2-3,TRBV3-1/TRBV3-2,-,TRBD2,TGTGCCAGCAGCCCGACCCCACTAGCGGGGACTGATACGCAGTATTTT,CASSPTPLAGTDTQYF
TRBJ1-5,TRBV18,-,-,TGTGCCAGCTCACCAAACAGTAATAGCAATCAGCCCCAGCATTTT,CASSPNSNSNQPQHF
TRBJ1-1,TRBV19,-,-,TGTGCCAGTACCGGACAGTTCTACACTGAAGCTTTCTTT,CASTGQFYTEAFF
TRBJ2-1,TRBV19,-,TRBD1,TGTGCCAGTAGTATTCAGGGGGCGGCCCTCTGGAATGAGCAGTTCTTC,CASSIQGAALWNEQFF
TRBJ2-5,TRBV24-1,-,-,TGTGCCACCAGTGATCAGGGAAGGGAGACCCAGTACTTC,CATSDQGRETQYF
TRBJ1-2,TRBV21-1,-,-,TGTGCCAGCAGCAAAGGACGGACTGCTGATGGCTACACCTTC,CASSKGRTADGYTF
TRBJ2-3,TRBV5-1,-,TRBD1,TGCGCCAGCAGCAGGGACAGTTCTACGCAGTATTTT,CASSRDSSTQYF
TRBJ1-4,TRBV9,-,TRBD1,TGTGCCAGCAGCGTCCAGACAGGGAATAATGAAAAACTGTTTTTT,CASSVQTGNNEKLFF
TRBJ1-5,TRBV6-5,-,-,TGTGCCAGCAGTCCCGACGGGAGCAATCAGCCCCAGCATTTT,CASSPDGSNQPQHF
TRBJ2-5,TRBV5-1,-,-,TGCGCCAGCAGCTTGGCCTCCGGGAGCTCAGGAGAGACCCAGTACTTC,CASSLASGSSGETQYF
TRBJ2-1,TRBV2,-,TRBD2,TGTGCCAGCAGTTTTAGCGGGGGTTACAATGAGCAGTTCTTC,CASSFSGGYNEQFF
TRBJ2-7,TRBV19,few,-,TGTGCCAGTAGTAGGACAGTCCCCTACGAGCAGTACTTC,CASSRTVPYEQYF
TRBJ1-4,TRBV6-6,-,TRBD1,TGTGCCAGCAGGGGACAGTCCGACAATGAAAAACTGTTTTTT,CASRGQSDNEKLFF
TRBJ2-3,TRBV19,once,-,TGTGCCAGTAGTTTTTGGGACACACGCACAGATACGCAGTATTTT,CASSFWDTRTDTQYF
TRBJ1-2,TRBV24-1,-,TRBD1,TGTGCCACCAGTGACCCCTGGACAGGGGAGGAAGGCTACACCTTC,CATSDPWTGEEGYTF
TRBJ1-1,TRBV6-5,few,-,TGTGCCAGCAGTTACGGGCTTTCTACGGCTGAAGCTTTCTTT,CASSYGLSTAEAFF
TRBJ2-3,TRBV6-5,-,TRBD2,TGTGCCAGCGCTCCAGGACTAGCGGGAGAGGATACGCAGTATTTT,CASAPGLAGEDTQYF
TRBJ2-7,TRBV28,-,TRBD2,TGTGCCAGCAGTGTAGGGACTAGCGGGAGGGCGGTTCTCGAGCAGTACTTC,CASSVGTSGRAVLEQYF
TRBJ2-7,TRBV7-8,-,TRBD2,TGTGCCAGCAGCTTAGCTGATTTAGCGGGAGGGGGCGCCTACGAGCAGTACTTC,CASSLADLAGGGAYEQYF
TRBJ1-1,TRBV3-1/TRBV3-2,-,-,TGTGCCAGCAGCCAAGATCCGGTTGTCACTGAAGCTTTCTTT,CASSQDPVVTEAFF
TRBJ1-2,TRBV9,-,TRBD1,TGTGCCAGCAGCGTAGAAGCAGGGGGCATCTATGGCTACACCTTC,CASSVEAGGIYGYTF
TRBJ2-5,TRBV19,few,TRBD2,TGTGCCACCACGGCGGGACTAGCGGGAGGTACCCAGTACTTC,CATTAGLAGGTQYF
TRBJ2-1,TRBV6-5,-,-,TGTGCCAGCAGTTACGGTAGGGGCTACAATGAGCAGTTCTTC,CASSYGRGYNEQFF
TRBJ2-7,TRBV24-1,-,TRBD2,TGTGCCACCAGTGACCCAGGTAGCGGGAGGGCCGGCGAGCAGTACTTC,CATSDPGSGRAGEQYF
TRBJ1-1,TRBV7-9,-,TRBD1,TGTGCCAGCAGCCCTCAGACAGGGGCACGTCCTGGATGGGAGGCTTTCTTT,CASSPQTGARPGWEAFF
TRBJ2-1,TRBV7-9,-,TRBD2,TGTGCCAGCAGCTCCGCTACTAGCGGGAGTCCGGTTGAGCAGTTCTTC,CASSSATSGSPVEQFF
TRBJ1-5,TRBV10-3,-,-,TGTGCCATCAGTGATGTGACAGGTTTGAATAGCAATCAGCCCCAGCATTTT,CAISDVTGLNSNQPQHF
TRBJ1-5,TRBV12-3/TRBV12-4,-,TRBD1,TGTGCCAGCAGTCTCACAGGGGGGCAGCCCCAGCATTTT,CASSLTGGQPQHF